A selection of T cell receptor beta chains follows, all from one sample in a study of shared clonotypes between healthy human individuals. Using immunoSEQ multiplex PCR, the repertoire was profiled, and TCRdb retains in-frame clones only, with some absent. This repertoire shows 2,500,000 or so clones, approximately 90% found once; its top ten account for 0.37%. The sequenced sample was naive CD4+ T cells from PBMCs. All receptors come from a young man in good health. Some clones in this sample may be carry-over from other donors' samples. Each CDR3 is given with its conserved first and last residue. D genes are given only for firm matches. Some rows have no size entry. The others give once, few or many, or a class for an expanded clone.

d_gene	j_gene	abundance	v_gene	CDR3nt	CDR3aa
TRBD2	TRBJ2-1	-	TRBV2	TGTGCCAGCAGTGACGGGAGGGCCGACAATGAGCAGTTCTTC	CASSDGRADNEQFF
-	TRBJ2-2	-	TRBV6-5	TGTGCCAGCAGTTATAGAGGACCCGGGGAGCTGTTTTTT	CASSYRGPGELFF
-	TRBJ1-1	-	TRBV6-5	TGTGCCAGCAGTTACTCCAGGGGCGCCTCGAACACTGAAGCTTTCTTT	CASSYSRGASNTEAFF
TRBD2	TRBJ2-7	-	TRBV6-5	TGTGCCAGCAGCCTGAGCGGGGCCGCCTCCTACGAGCAGTACTTC	CASSLSGAASYEQYF
-	TRBJ2-5	-	TRBV5-4	TGTGCCAGCAGCCTCCGGACAGATTTAGAGACCCAGTACTTC	CASSLRTDLETQYF
-	TRBJ1-4	-	TRBV18	TGTGCCAGCTCACCGGACGGGCCCCGAGGAAAACTGTTTTTT	CASSPDGPRGKLFF
-	TRBJ1-1	once	TRBV30	TGTGCCTGGAGTAGGGGGGGGAACACTGAAGCTTTCTTT	CAWSRGGNTEAFF
TRBD2	TRBJ2-7	-	TRBV5-6	TGTGCCAGCAGCAGACCTAGCGGGAGCTCCTACGAGCAGTACTTC	CASSRPSGSSYEQYF
-	TRBJ2-5	-	TRBV5-4	TGTGCCAGCAGCCTAACCCCCGAACAAAACGGGGAGACCCAGTACTTC	CASSLTPEQNGETQYF
-	TRBJ2-1	-	TRBV5-1	TGCGCCAGCAGCTTGGAACAGAGCTCCTACAATGAGCAGTTCTTC	CASSLEQSSYNEQFF
-	TRBJ2-7	once	TRBV5-4	TGTGCCAGCAGCTTGGGAGCGGTCGGGGCCTCCTACGAGCAGTACTTC	CASSLGAVGASYEQYF
-	TRBJ1-4	-	TRBV5-6	TGTGCCAGCAGCTTCGCGCAGGCGGGGGAAAAACTGTTTTTT	CASSFAQAGEKLFF
-	TRBJ1-4	-	TRBV28	TGTGCCAGCAGTTTATCAAGGGGAGGTCGAAAACTGTTTTTT	CASSLSRGGRKLFF
-	TRBJ2-2	-	TRBV27	TGTGCCAGCAGTTTAGTCGTCGGGGAGCTGTTTTTT	CASSLVVGELFF
TRBD2	TRBJ2-7	-	TRBV7-9	TGTGCCAGCAGTGTTGGGGGGGTCGAGCAGTACTTC	CASSVGGVEQYF
TRBD2	TRBJ2-5	-	TRBV7-3	TGTGCCAGCAGCTTTGGCGGACTAGCGGGAGCTGAGACCCAGTACTTC	CASSFGGLAGAETQYF
-	TRBJ1-2	-	TRBV28	TGTGCCAGCAGGAGAAATGGCTACACCTTC	CASRRNGYTF
-	TRBJ1-2	-	TRBV29-1	TGCAGCGTCAACCGGGACCAAGCTAACTATGGCTACACCTTC	CSVNRDQANYGYTF
-	TRBJ2-1	-	TRBV7-2	TGTGCCAGCAGCTTAGCGGTCGGAGGTGAGCAGTTCTTC	CASSLAVGGEQFF
TRBD1	TRBJ1-1	-	TRBV6-5	TGTGCCATCAGTGGACAGGGGGGCACTGAAGCTTTCTTT	CAISGQGGTEAFF
TRBD2	TRBJ2-1	once	TRBV2	TGTGCCAGCAGGGGACTAGCGGGAAGAACTAATGAGCAGTTCTTC	CASRGLAGRTNEQFF
TRBD1	TRBJ2-3	-	TRBV28	TGTGCCAGCACCTCGGGACAGTCTATGGCAGATACGCAGTATTTT	CASTSGQSMADTQYF
-	TRBJ2-2	-	TRBV11-2	TGTGCCAGCAGCTTCGGCAGGGTCGACACCGGGGAGCTGTTTTTT	CASSFGRVDTGELFF
TRBD2	TRBJ2-7	-	TRBV27	TGTGCCAGCAGTTTGGGGACTAGCAGACTATACGAGCAGTACTTC	CASSLGTSRLYEQYF
TRBD2	TRBJ2-7	-	TRBV11-2	TGTGCCAGCAGCCTGGGACTAAACCCCTACGAGCCGCAGTACTTC	CASSLGLNPYEPQYF
-	TRBJ1-1	few	TRBV19	TGTGCCAGTAGTATAAGGTGGCAAACGAACACTGAAGCTTTCTTT	CASSIRWQTNTEAFF
TRBD1	TRBJ1-2	-	TRBV2	TGTGCCAGCAGTGAAGTAGACAGGGCTGGCTACACCTTC	CASSEVDRAGYTF
-	TRBJ2-2	-	TRBV4-1	TGCGCCAGCAGCCAAGGGGGCCTCTCGGGGGAGCTGTTTTTT	CASSQGGLSGELFF
-	TRBJ1-2	-	TRBV11-1	TGTGCCAGCAGCCCTATTAGGTCCAACAGTGGCTACACCTTC	CASSPIRSNSGYTF